A selection of T cell receptor beta chains follows, all from one sample in a study of T cell changes during pregnancy in multiple sclerosis. The repertoire was sequenced with immunoSEQ multiplex PCR; TCRdb's copy has only in-frame clones and lacks some. Of 95,000 to 110,000 clones in the sample, around 94% were seen once. Sequenced material: peripheral blood, taken after pregnancy. Every receptor here comes from a female donor with multiple sclerosis, enrolled in a pregnancy study. Each CDR3 is given without its conserved first and last residue. Clone sizes are given selectively: once, few, many, or a class where the clone is expanded.

CDR3	V	size
SVGVLGSSYEQY	TRBV29-1	.
ASSYSGGPGEPQH	TRBV6-5	.
ASSLNSEAF	TRBV25-1	.
ASSPGEGARQPQH	TRBV18	once
ASSFSTGARSGNTIY	TRBV28	.
ASQDDRQAF	TRBV6-1	.
ASQGREGLANGYT	TRBV6-1	.
ASIAGQGRASNQPQH	TRBV28	.
ASSLPFTGTRNTEAF	TRBV7-9	once
ASSRADTGFLDGYT	TRBV7-8	once
ASSLYARGATNEKLF	TRBV7-2	once
ASSQDGGTEAF	TRBV4-2	.
ASSLRLGDTDTQY	TRBV27	.
ASSPQGYGANVLT	TRBV19	.
ASSSYRDRGQPQH	TRBV7-6	.
ASSPRRGGTYNEQF	TRBV11-1	.
ASSLTGGPYEQY	TRBV5-1	.
ASALGVGSTYQETQY	TRBV28	.
ASSIVGGSYEQY	TRBV19	once
ASSQDAGLAGGPGETQY	TRBV4-3	once
ASILDRRAF	TRBV2	once
ASSEEPRGGSGANVLT	TRBV6-1	.
ASEGDNNEQF	TRBV12-5	.
AISDGGGYYAF	TRBV10-3	.
ASSLRLAAYEQY	TRBV7-6	.
ASRDLGQGLTNTGELF	TRBV10-2	.
ASSPTIGQDEQY	TRBV28	.
ASSSPLAGAFNEQF	TRBV7-8	.
ASSIQGAPGELF	TRBV19	.
ASSPTSGRGTDTQY	TRBV7-9	once
ASSQAGLVGDTQY	TRBV4-1	.
ASTLHGGRYYGYT	TRBV28	.
ASSPERDTEAF	TRBV6-4	.
ASRPGPGLTLRDEQF	TRBV27	.
ASSQVLGGWNEKLF	TRBV4-3	.
ASSPGGGNTIY	TRBV6-6	.
ASSSPYRGSNQPQH	TRBV19	.
ASSLVASGAYEQY	TRBV5-1	once
ASSLSAGGPGETQY	TRBV5-4	.
AWAEGETYEQY	TRBV30	.
ASSGSSPGLAVSTDTQY	TRBV6-1	.
ASSQRVRGSGNTIY	TRBV4-2	.
ASSFTPTSGEETQY	TRBV7-2	.
ASSLGLPAGGQETQY	TRBV7-6	.
ASSHYGQGESSYNEQF	TRBV4-3	.
ASSQEAGAIRNTEAF	TRBV4-3	.
ASSLDRLDTQY	TRBV11-2	.
ASSLSYTGTDTQY	TRBV27	.
ASSGLRGQEQF	TRBV2	few
ASSFSWPNEQY	TRBV27	.
ASSPGPNTEAF	TRBV18	.
SARRGDPNTEAF	TRBV29-1	.
ASKRSVSLAKNIQY	TRBV2	.
ASSKRSGNNSPLH	TRBV7-2	few
ASSSDRSPYGYT	TRBV27	.
ASSQDGGAQQPQH	TRBV4-1	.